The 18 T cell receptor beta chains given below trace back to one sample, sequenced in a study of T-cell memory formation after mild COVID-19. In TCRdb, the 5' RACE reads were re-called with MiXCR into one record per CDR3 protein. The sample carries some 320,000 distinct CDR3 sequences, roughly 15% recorded once. The sample consisted of PBMCs or a T cell subset sorted from them (not recorded which). These receptors all come from a man between 18 and 35 years old who had mild COVID-19 (a few samples of this study predate the infection). Cell type and time point are not known.

The V gene is TRBV6-5, the J gene TRBJ1-5; D possibly corresponds to TRBD1 (5 bases). This CDR3 is built from 15 residues. The V end was cut by 6 bases, the J end by 6 bases, with 18 bases between. Germline V gene lookup returns CDR1 MNHEY and CDR2 SVGAGI. Written as DNA, the CDR3 is TGTGCCAGCAGCTACATGGGGGAAGAGGGTCAGCCCCAGCATTTT. Its protein product is CASSYMGEEGQPQHF.

The rearrangement links TRBV2 to TRBJ2-5; a weak D match, TRBD2 (5 bases). Germline CDR1 is SNHLY and CDR2 is FYNNEI. This CDR3 has 14 residues. Between the trimmed V and J ends, which lost 5 bases and 4 bases, there was a span of 14 bases. CDR3 DNA: TGTGCCAGCAGTCGGGAAGCACAGCCAGAGACCCAGTACTTC. This translates into CASSREAQPETQYF.

The V call is TRBV15, the J call TRBJ1-1; D remains unclear. Germline CDR1 reads LNHNV; CDR2 reads YYDKDF (reference sequence). Deletions cut 3 bases from V and 4 bases from J, with 6 bases between. The CDR3 is 12 residues long. DNA of the CDR3: TGTGCCACCAGCAGTGTGGGCACTGAAGCTTTCTTT. Translated, it gives CATSSVGTEAFF.

At least ten counts were recorded for this clonotype. The chain uses TRBV7-2 and TRBJ2-1; 12 positions match TRBD2. J lost 7 bases, V lost 2 bases, and 6 bases had no gene match. The germline CDR1 and CDR2 sequences are SGHTA and FQGNSA. The CDR3 has 16 residues. In DNA, the CDR3 is TGTGCCAGCAGCTTAATTCCTAGCGGGGGGGCTAATGAGCAGTTCTTC. Residues: CASSLIPSGGANEQFF.

The count of this clonotype is one. The chain is built from TRBV11-2 and TRBJ1-2; TRBD1 matches at 7 bases. The trim removed 0 bases at V and 6 bases at J, leaving 7 bases unmatched. The V gene's germline CDR1 is SGHAT and CDR2 FQNNGV. The CDR3 runs to 15 residues. The chain's CDR3 is CASSLDPTGSHGYTF. CDR3 coding DNA: TGTGCCAGCAGCTTAGATCCGACAGGGTCCCATGGCTACACCTTC. The variable domain in full, with the rest retrieved from reference TRBV11-2 and TRBJ1-2, is EAGVAQSPRYKIIEKRQSVAFWCNPISGHATLYWYQQILGQGPKLLIQFQNNGVVDDSQLPKDRFSAERLKGVDSTLKIQPAKLEDSAVYLCASSLDPTGSHGYTFGSGTRLTVV.

This clonotype was observed at least ten times. This rearrangement joins TRBV11-2 to TRBJ2-7, with no clear D. CDR3 length: 14 residues. Per germline, CDR1 SGHAT and CDR2 FQNNGV. V lost 0 bases to trimming and J lost 6 bases, with 12 bases between them. CDR3 sequence: CASSLDRLSPEQYF. For the CDR3, the DNA is TGTGCCAGCAGCTTAGATAGGTTATCGCCCGAGCAGTACTTC.

This clonotype was picked up many times. The V gene is TRBV5-1, the J gene TRBJ2-3; D might be TRBD2 (5 bases). The germline gives CDR1 SGHRS, CDR2 YFSETQ. The CDR3 has 14 residues. The germline V and J ends were trimmed by 5 bases and 0 bases, with 10 bases remaining between them. This chain's CDR3 is CASRPDSSTDTQYF. The CDR3 DNA follows: TGCGCCAGCAGACCGGACTCTAGCACAGATACGCAGTATTTT. Supplemented by reference TRBV5-1 and TRBJ2-3, the full variable domain reads KAGVTQTPRYLIKTRGQQVTLSCSPISGHRSVSWYQQTPGQGLQFLFEYFSETQRNKGNFPGRFSGRQFSNSRSEMNVSTLELGDSALYLCASRPDSSTDTQYFGPGTRLTVL.

The rearrangement links TRBV7-9 to TRBJ2-3; D unclear. There are 15 residues in the CDR3. Germline V lookup: CDR1 SEHNR, CDR2 FQNEAQ (reference sequence). V was trimmed by 3 bases and J by 2 bases, leaving 12 bases between them. Here the CDR3 reads CASSFQLGNTDTQYF. CDR3 nucleotides: TGTGCCAGCAGCTTCCAGCTGGGGAACACAGATACGCAGTATTTT.

This clonotype turned up a few times. The chain uses TRBV28 and TRBJ2-4; TRBD2 is a possible D gene (7 bases). The CDR3 contains 18 residues. Trimming shortened V by 5 bases and J by 0 bases, and 20 bases separated the two germline ends. Per germline, CDR1 MDHEN and CDR2 SYDVKM. CDR3 bases: TGTGCCAGCAGTAACACAGGGAGGGGAAGTATAGCCAAAAACATTCAGTACTTC. This codes for CASSNTGRGSIAKNIQYF.

This clonotype was seen only a few times. The V gene is TRBV2, the J gene TRBJ1-2; no reliable D call. CDR3 length: 14 residues. Germline-derived CDR1 and CDR2 are SNHLY and FYNNEI. The germline V and J ends were trimmed by 4 bases and 0 bases, with 9 bases remaining between them. CDR3 DNA sequence: TGTGCCAGCAGTGGTCGGGGAGCTAACTATGGCTACACCTTC. Translated, it gives CASSGRGANYGYTF.

This chain links TRBV6-6 with TRBJ2-5; 7 bases match TRBD2. V lost 6 bases to trimming and J lost 0 bases; unmatched junction nucleotides: 7. The CDR3 is made up of 15 amino acids. Germline V lookup: CDR1 MNHNY, CDR2 SVGAGI (reference sequence). CDR3 DNA sequence: TGTGCCAGCAGGGGGAGGGATTACGACCAAGAGACCCAGTACTTC. Its translation is CASRGRDYDQETQYF.

This clonotype was seen only a few times. This chain joins TRBV5-1 and TRBJ1-2; weak D call: TRBD1 (5 bases). The CDR3 covers 16 residues. Between the trimmed V and J ends, which lost 4 bases and 2 bases, there was a span of 18 bases. Germline CDR1 reads SGHRS; CDR2 reads YFSETQ. As DNA, the CDR3 is TGCGCCAGCAGCCCAGGGCGATCCACGCAGAACTATGGCTACACCTTC. This gives the protein CASSPGRSTQNYGYTF.

The CDR3 sequence: CSVPGTGDGYTF. The CDR3 DNA reads TGCAGCGTACCCGGGACAGGGGATGGCTACACCTTC. The rearrangement uses TRBV29-1 and TRBJ1-2, with 10 nucleotides matching TRBD1. V trimming: 6 bases; J trimming: 6 bases; junction bases outside the gene matches: 4. This CDR3 region has 12 residues. Germline assignment: CDR1 SQVTM and CDR2 ANQGSEA. The full variable domain, in which reference TRBV29-1 and TRBJ1-2 provide the parts outside the CDR3, is SAVISQKPSRDICQRGTSLTIQCQVDSQVTMMFWYRQQPGQSLTLIATANQGSEATYESGFVIDKFPISRPNLTFSTLTVSNMSPEDSSIYLCSVPGTGDGYTFGSGTRLTVV.

This clonotype showed up just a few times. The CDR3 sequence: CASSKDRGRPYEQYF. The CDR3 bases are TGTGCCAGCAGCAAGGACAGGGGGAGACCCTACGAGCAGTACTTC. V usage is TRBV7-6 and J usage is TRBJ2-7, with 10 bases fitting TRBD1. This CDR3 is 15 amino acids long. Germline V gives CDR1 SGHVS, CDR2 FNYEAQ. J gave up 2 bases and V 5 bases, and 6 bases lay outside the gene matches.

This clonotype was seen more than once but under ten times. The gene calls are TRBV18 and TRBJ2-1; 9 nucleotides line up with TRBD1. This CDR3 has 17 residues. The V and J ends lost 6 bases and 9 bases, in that order; junction bases with no gene match: 18. CDR1 is KGHSH and CDR2 is LQKENI in the germline V gene. The CDR3 DNA reads as TGTGCCAGCTCCCTCACAGGGGGCGCTGAGAGATTTGGTGAGCAGTTCTTC. Amino acid sequence: CASSLTGGAERFGEQFF. Using reference TRBV18 and TRBJ2-1 for the parts outside the CDR3, the full variable domain is NAGVMQNPRHLVRRRGQEARLRCSPMKGHSHVYWYRQLPEEGLKFMVYLQKENIIDESGMPKERFSAEFPKEGPSILRIQQVVRGDSAAYFCASSLTGGAERFGEQFFGPGTRLTVL.

The V call is TRBV5-1, the J call TRBJ2-7; D perhaps matches TRBD1 (6 bases). Germline CDR1 and CDR2: SGHRS and YFSETQ. CDR3 length: 15 amino acids. V was clipped by 1 base and J by 0 bases, with 11 bases between them. In nucleotides, the CDR3 is TGCGCCAGCAGCTTGCGGGACACCTTCTCCTACGAGCAGTACTTC. Amino acids: CASSLRDTFSYEQYF.

This clonotype was detected many times. The chain recombines TRBV3-1 with TRBJ2-7; TRBD2 might be the D (5 bases). This CDR3 is 13 amino acids long. Per the germline V gene, CDR1 is LGHDT and CDR2 is YNNKEL (reference sequence). V shed 2 bases and J shed 6 bases, with 11 bases lying between them. The CDR3 coding sequence is TGTGCCAGCAGCCAAAGTCTTCGGGGCGAGCAGTACGTC. Protein sequence: CASSQSLRGEQYV.

The chain employs TRBV5-1 and TRBJ2-3; 10 nucleotides agree with TRBD1. CDR3 length equals 15 residues. V gave up 4 bases and J gave up 3 bases; unmatched junction bases: 5. The germline CDR1 and CDR2 sequences are SGHRS and YFSETQ. The CDR3 nucleotides read TGCGCCAGCAGCGTCACGGGACAGGGGACAGATACGCAGTATTTT. Its translation: CASSVTGQGTDTQYF.